Below are 12 T cell receptor beta chains sequenced from a single sample in a study of blood T cell repertoires in COVID-19. Here immunoSEQ multiplex PCR was the method, and the copy in TCRdb shows in-frame clones only, minus some. The sample lists roughly 250,000 clones, approximately 91% occurring once. The material sequenced was peripheral blood. The receptor set was obtained from a woman aged 40 to 50 who had recovered from COVID-19.

The rearrangement uses TRBV7-2 and TRBJ2-7; 9 bases are a match to TRBD2. This CDR3 contains 15 residues. V lost 3 bases to trimming and J lost 2 bases; unmatched junction nucleotides: 5. CDR1 is SGHTA and CDR2 is FQGNSA in the germline V gene. CDR3 protein: CASSFTAGGTYEQYF. The CDR3 DNA reads as TGTGCCAGCAGCTTTACAGCGGGGGGTACCTACGAGCAGTACTTC.

J is TRBJ1-4 and V is TRBV12-5; 8 nucleotides line up with TRBD1. V lost 2 bases, J lost 5 bases, and 13 bases stayed unmatched. In germline, CDR1 is LGHNT, CDR2 FRNRAP. There are 18 residues in the CDR3. The CDR3 nucleotides read TGTGCTAGTGGTTTGAGTAGAACTGGTGACAGGGGAAATGAAAAACTGTTTTTT. It specifies CASGLSRTGDRGNEKLFF.

This clone has just a few counts. The chain uses TRBV11-3 and TRBJ1-6; 7 bases are shared with TRBD1. J lost 5 bases, V lost 1 base, and 5 bases had no gene match. This CDR3 region has 16 residues. Germline V gene sequence: CDR1 SGHNT, CDR2 YENEEA. CDR3 bases: TGTGCCAGCAGCTTAGCCTTTGACAGGGATAATTCACCCCTCCACTTT. It yields the protein CASSLAFDRDNSPLHF.

The rearrangement uses TRBV4-2 and TRBJ2-1; D remains ambiguous. Between the trimmed V and J ends, which lost 1 base and 4 bases, there was a span of 14 bases. Germline assignment: CDR1 LGHNA and CDR2 YNFKEQ. The length of the CDR3 is 16 residues. CDR3 DNA sequence: TGTGCCAGCAGCCAAGGATGGCGGAGAGAATACAATGAGCAGTTCTTC. The encoded protein is CASSQGWRREYNEQFF.

This clone was detected once. The rearrangement joins TRBV6-1 to TRBJ1-4, with TRBD1 matching 10 bases. This CDR3 region has 16 residues. The germline gives CDR1 MNHNS, CDR2 SASEGT. V lost 4 bases to trimming and J lost 8 bases; unmatched junction nucleotides: 10. This CDR3 reads CASSVRGTGVLEKLFF. The CDR3 DNA reads as TGTGCCAGCAGTGTTAGAGGGACAGGGGTTCTCGAAAAACTGTTTTTT.

The chain has TRBV19 and TRBJ1-5; D is unclear. The CDR3 has 14 amino acids. V was shortened by 3 bases and J by 6 bases, with 12 bases between the two germline ends. The V gene's germline CDR1 is LNHDA and CDR2 SQIVND (reference sequence). The CDR3 DNA sequence: TGTGCCAGTAGTATCGCGGGTGGTGGTCAGCCCCAGCATTTT. It encodes CASSIAGGGQPQHF. Combining the CDR3 with reference TRBV19 and TRBJ1-5 gives the whole variable domain DGGITQSPKYLFRKEGQNVTLSCEQNLNHDAMYWYRQDPGQGLRLIYYSQIVNDFQKGDIAEGYSVSREKKESFPLTVTSAQKNPTAFYLCASSIAGGGQPQHFGDGTRLSIL.

The genes are TRBV19 and TRBJ2-7; unclear D gene. This CDR3 comprises 15 residues. CDR1 is LNHDA, CDR2 SQIVND, per germline (reference sequence). Trimming took off 3 bases at V and 0 bases at J, with 12 bases between the two ends. The CDR3 region has the DNA TGTGCCAGTAGTATGCAGGCCAGTAGCTCCTACGAGCAGTACTTC. This encodes CASSMQASSSYEQYF.

V is TRBV5-7 and J is TRBJ1-6, with D tentatively TRBD1 (6 bases). TRBV5-7 counts as an open reading frame of uncertain function. Between the trimmed V and J ends, which lost 4 bases and 4 bases, there was a span of 12 bases. This CDR3 has 15 residues. The CDR3 coding sequence is TGTGCCAGCAGCCTCAGGGGTGTTTATAATTCACCCCTCCACTTT. Protein sequence: CASSLRGVYNSPLHF.

The chain combines TRBV5-1 with TRBJ2-3; 8 nucleotides match TRBD2. The CDR3 extends over 15 amino acids. Germline CDR1 is SGHRS and CDR2 is YFSETQ. Trimming took 1 base from V and 4 from J; bases not matched to a gene: 5. CDR3 DNA: TGCGCCAGCAGCTTGACAGCGGGAGACGCAGATACGCAGTATTTT. Translating gives CASSLTAGDADTQYF.

This clone appeared a few times. The chain uses TRBV5-6 and TRBJ2-5; TRBD2 might be the D (6 bases). This CDR3 is 16 amino acids long. Per the germline V gene, CDR1 is SGHDT and CDR2 is YYEEEE. Deletions cut 2 bases from V and 4 bases from J, with 18 bases between. CDR3 nucleotides: TGTGCCAGCAGCTTCCTTCAGGGCGGGGCCGGAGAGACCCAGTACTTC. This sequence encodes CASSFLQGGAGETQYF. Complete variable domain (other parts from reference TRBV5-6 and TRBJ2-5): DAGVTQSPTHLIKTRGQQVTLRCSPKSGHDTVSWYQQALGQGPQFIFQYYEEEERQRGNFPDRFSGHQFPNYSSELNVNALLLGDSALYLCASSFLQGGAGETQYFGPGTRLLVL.

The V and J genes are TRBV19 and TRBJ1-2; 9 nucleotides agree with TRBD1. J lost 4 bases, V lost 5 bases, and 5 bases had no gene match. This CDR3 contains 14 residues. Germline CDR1 and CDR2: LNHDA and SQIVND (reference sequence). For the CDR3, the DNA is TGTGCCAGTAGTGGACAGGGGATTTTCTATGGCTACACCTTC. As protein: CASSGQGIFYGYTF.

The rearrangement uses TRBV15 and TRBJ2-5, with 7 nucleotides matching TRBD2. V was clipped by 11 bases and J by 4 bases; unmatched bases: 7. The CDR3 spans 12 residues. Germline values: CDR1 LNHNV, CDR2 YYDKDF (reference sequence). The CDR3 region is CASRDYGETQYF. CDR3 DNA sequence: TGTGCCTCGCGGGACTATGGAGAGACCCAGTACTTC. The variable domain in full, with the rest retrieved from reference TRBV15 and TRBJ2-5, is DAMVIQNPRYQVTQFGKPVTLSCSQTLNHNVMYWYQQKSSQAPKLLFHYYDKDFNNEADTPDNFQSRRPNTSFCFLDIRSPGLGDTAMYLCASRDYGETQYFGPGTRLLVL.